Shown below are 23 T cell receptor beta chains from a single sample sequenced in a study of T-cell memory formation after mild COVID-19. TCRdb re-derived calls from the 5' RACE reads in MiXCR, one entry per CDR3 protein. Of tens of thousands of distinct CDR3 sequences in the sample, approximately 7% were seen once. Input material: PBMCs or a T cell subset sorted from them (not recorded which). The receptors were gathered from a man younger than 30 who had mild COVID-19 (a few samples of this study predate the infection). Cell type and time point are not known.

This clonotype was counted at least ten times. V and J are TRBV7-2 and TRBJ2-3; TRBD1 aligns across 9 bases. The CDR3 runs to 15 residues. V was clipped by 6 bases and J by 6 bases; unmatched bases: 10. CDR1 and CDR2 from the germline V gene are SGHTA and FQGNSA. This chain's CDR3 is CASRPPGQGSDTQYF. For the CDR3, the DNA is TGTGCCAGCAGACCACCGGGACAGGGCTCGGATACGCAGTATTTT. Combining the CDR3 with reference TRBV7-2 and TRBJ2-3 gives the whole variable domain GAGVSQSPSNKVTEKGKDVELRCDPISGHTALYWYRQSLGQGLEFLIYFQGNSAPDKSGLPSDRFSAERTGGSVSTLTIQRTQQEDSAVYLCASRPPGQGSDTQYFGPGTRLTVL.

This clonotype was picked up a small number of times. The chain combines TRBV3-1 with TRBJ1-6, with D perhaps matching TRBD1 (6 bases). V was shortened by 4 bases and J by 10 bases, with 8 bases between the two germline ends. The CDR3 is made up of 12 amino acids. The germline CDR1 and CDR2 sequences are LGHDT and YNNKEL (reference sequence). CDR3 sequence: CASSPGVSPLHF. The DNA of the CDR3 is TGTGCCAGCAGCCCAGGGGTCTCACCCCTCCACTTT.

V gene TRBV5-1 combines with J gene TRBJ2-5, with D maybe TRBD2 (5 bases). V lost 5 bases and J lost 1, with 9 bases in between. The CDR3 is 13 amino acids. The germline V gene has CDR1 SGHRS and CDR2 YFSETQ. Here the CDR3 reads CASSRGGQETQYF. The CDR3 DNA is TGCGCCAGCAGTCGAGGAGGCCAAGAGACCCAGTACTTC.

The V call is TRBV5-1, the J call TRBJ1-4, with unresolved D. The germline CDR1 and CDR2 sequences are SGHRS and YFSETQ. The CDR3 is made up of 15 amino acids. Trimming took 0 bases from V and 7 from J, leaving 13 bases between them. The CDR3 nucleotides are TGCGCCAGCAGCTTGGGTGGGGTAATCGGTGAAAAACTGTTTTTT. Its protein is CASSLGGVIGEKLFF.

This clonotype was recorded only once. The chain employs TRBV2 and TRBJ2-3; 12 nucleotides align to TRBD2. The CDR3 consists of 15 residues. Germline V gene lookup returns CDR1 SNHLY and CDR2 FYNNEI. Trimming took 3 bases from V and 15 from J; bases not matched to a gene: 13. The CDR3: CASSETSGGFVASYF. CDR3 DNA sequence: TGTGCCAGCAGTGAGACTAGCGGGGGCTTTGTAGCGTCTTATTTT.

The sample holds many counts of this clonotype. This rearrangement joins TRBV10-3 to TRBJ2-2; D remains unclear. The CDR3 consists of 14 residues. Trimming stripped 6 bases from V and 6 bases from J, with 14 bases between. The V gene's germline CDR1 is ENHRY and CDR2 SYGVKD. This chain's CDR3 is CAIRPSGWAGELFF. CDR3 sequence (DNA): TGTGCCATCAGGCCGTCGGGTTGGGCCGGGGAGCTGTTTTTT.

In this sample, this clonotype turned up a few times. The chain uses TRBV6-2 or TRBV6-3 and TRBJ1-2, with no clear D. Germline CDR1 MNHEY, CDR2 SVGEGT. V gave up 5 bases and J gave up 3 bases, with 13 bases separating them. This CDR3 spans 14 amino acids. The CDR3 DNA is TGTGCCAGCAGTCCCGGCGGTTCGTACTATGGCTACACCTTC. Translating it yields CASSPGGSYYGYTF.

This clonotype was recorded at least ten times. The chain links TRBV12-3 or TRBV12-4 to TRBJ2-1; 14 bases align to TRBD2. This CDR3 spans 14 amino acids. V was pared by 6 bases and J by 7 bases, with 2 bases of the junction left unmatched. This CDR3 reads CASRWTSGGNEQFF. The DNA for the CDR3 is TGTGCCAGCAGATGGACTAGCGGGGGGAATGAGCAGTTCTTC.

As regards this clonotype: This may be a read error: a much more frequent sequence differs by one nucleotide. V and J are TRBV20-1 and TRBJ2-3, with TRBD2 as a possible D gene (6 bases). The CDR3 sequence is 12 residues long. Germline CDR1 reads DFQATT; CDR2 reads SNEGSKA (reference sequence). The chain's CDR3 is CSSDGPGDKQYF. The CDR3 nucleotides read TGCAGCTCTGACGGGCCGGGAGATAAGCAGTATTTT.

The chain employs TRBV30 and TRBJ2-7; D gene ambiguous. CDR1 is GTSNPN, CDR2 SVGIG, per germline (reference sequence). The CDR3 contains 13 residues. The V end lost 0 bases, the J end lost 2 bases, and 8 bases lay between the germline ends. The CDR3 is CAWSVETTYEQYF. For the CDR3, the DNA is TGTGCCTGGAGTGTAGAGACCACCTACGAGCAGTACTTC.

This clonotype has a count of ten or more. J is TRBJ1-2 and V is TRBV5-1, with D possibly matching TRBD1 (5 bases). Germline V CDR1 and CDR2: SGHRS, YFSETQ. Deletions cut 6 bases from V and 2 bases from J, with 14 bases between. The CDR3 contains 14 residues. The CDR3 region is CASNAGYSNYGYTF. The CDR3 DNA sequence: TGCGCCAGCAATGCAGGGTACTCAAACTATGGCTACACCTTC.

This clonotype was found many times. V and J are TRBV4-3 and TRBJ2-1, with 8 nucleotides matching TRBD2. The J segment lost 0 bases and the V segment lost 3 bases, leaving 4 bases of the junction unmatched. This CDR3 is built from 16 residues. Germline lookup yields CDR1 LGHNA and CDR2 YSLEER. CDR3 sequence: CASSHDAGGSYNEQFF. CDR3 sequence (DNA): TGCGCCAGCAGCCACGACGCGGGGGGCTCCTACAATGAGCAGTTCTTC.

This chain uses TRBV4-3 with TRBJ2-2; D possibly corresponds to TRBD2 (5 bases). Between the trimmed V and J ends, which lost 1 base and 2 bases, there was a span of 11 bases. Looked up from germline, CDR1 is LGHNA and CDR2 is YSLEER. CDR3 length: 16 residues. CDR3 nucleotides: TGCGCCAGCAGCCAAGTAGTGCGGGTTAACACCGGGGAGCTGTTTTTT. Translated, it gives CASSQVVRVNTGELFF.

This clonotype was seen more than once but under ten times. The chain has TRBV2 and TRBJ2-3; maybe TRBD2 (5 bases). Between the trimmed V and J ends, which lost 11 bases and 2 bases, there was a span of 14 bases. CDR1 SNHLY and CDR2 FYNNEI come from the germline V gene. CDR3 size: 13 residues. CDR3: CASAWENTDTQYF. The CDR3 DNA follows: TGTGCCTCAGCGTGGGAGAACACAGATACGCAGTATTTT.

This clonotype has a handful of counts. The V call is TRBV20-1, the J call TRBJ2-1; D possibly corresponds to TRBD2 (5 bases). Trimming pared 3 bases from V and 4 bases from J, leaving 16 bases between. The CDR3 is 15 amino acids. From germline, CDR1 is DFQATT and CDR2 SNEGSKA (reference sequence). In nucleotides, the CDR3 is TGCAGTGCTAGCCCGCGTAGTGGAGGATACAATGAGCAGTTCTTC. This codes for CSASPRSGGYNEQFF.

The rearrangement links TRBV4-2 to TRBJ2-1; 12 bases match TRBD1. CDR3 length equals 16 residues. From germline, CDR1 is LGHNA and CDR2 YNFKEQ. After removal of 1 base from V and 7 bases from J, the junction contained 5 bases not matched to a gene. This chain's CDR3 is CASSQAPGQGANEQFF. The CDR3 bases are TGTGCCAGCAGCCAAGCACCGGGACAGGGGGCGAATGAGCAGTTCTTC.

The rearrangement links TRBV15 to TRBJ1-5; D is perhaps TRBD1 (5 bases). Germline-derived CDR1 and CDR2 are LNHNV and YYDKDF (reference sequence). This CDR3 has 13 amino acids. V lost 0 bases to trimming and J lost 7 bases, with 7 bases between them. CDR3 protein: CATSRDQGQPQHF. The CDR3 coding sequence is TGTGCCACCAGCAGAGATCAGGGACAGCCCCAGCATTTT.

In this sample, this clonotype turned up a few times. V gene TRBV6-1 combines with J gene TRBJ2-7; D is possibly TRBD2 (5 bases). V lost 1 base to trimming and J lost 3 bases, with 10 bases between them. The CDR3 spans 14 residues. Germline-derived CDR1 and CDR2 are MNHNS and SASEGT. CDR3 residues: CASSEGLAVYEQYF. In nucleotides, the CDR3 is TGTGCCAGCAGTGAAGGGCTAGCCGTCTACGAGCAGTACTTC.

This clonotype was picked up many times. The rearrangement uses TRBV20-1 and TRBJ2-3, with TRBD2 matching 8 bases. With V trimmed by 1 base and J by 8 bases, 11 bases remained unmatched. The CDR3 has 15 amino acids. CDR1 is DFQATT and CDR2 is SNEGSKA in the germline V gene (reference sequence). CDR3 nucleotide sequence: TGCAGTGCTAGAGGCGGGGGGCCGGATACTAGTACGCAGTATTTT. As protein: CSARGGGPDTSTQYF.

This clonotype appeared a few times. This chain connects TRBV5-5 to TRBJ1-2, with 10 bases that match TRBD1. Trimming cost V 2 bases and J 6 bases; bases outside gene matches: 1. The CDR3 extends over 13 amino acids. Germline CDR1 and CDR2: SGHKS and YYEKEE (reference sequence). In DNA, the CDR3 is TGTGCCAGCAGCTTTGGACAGGGGGATGGCTACACCTTC. Protein sequence: CASSFGQGDGYTF.

The V and J genes are TRBV5-6 and TRBJ1-6; weak D call: TRBD1 (6 bases). Germline V CDR1 and CDR2: SGHDT, YYEEEE. V lost 4 bases and J lost 14, with 22 bases in between. The CDR3 loop spans 15 amino acids. The CDR3 here is CASSGKGEGGLALHF. The CDR3 nucleotides read TGTGCCAGCAGCGGGAAGGGTGAGGGGGGTTTGGCCCTCCACTTT.

The chain joins TRBV6-2 or TRBV6-3 to TRBJ2-7; D is perhaps TRBD2 (5 bases). This CDR3 is 14 amino acids long. CDR1 and CDR2 (germline): MNHEY, SVGEGT. The germline V and J ends were trimmed by 5 bases and 3 bases, with 14 bases remaining between them. The CDR3 DNA is TGTGCCAGCAGTCCCCCGGAGGAGAACTACGAGCAGTACTTC. Amino acid sequence: CASSPPEENYEQYF.

This clonotype was picked up a small number of times. This chain joins TRBV7-2 and TRBJ2-5, with D perhaps TRBD2 (5 bases). The V end was cut by 5 bases, the J end by 5 bases, with 9 bases between. The CDR3 runs to 12 residues. Per germline, CDR1 SGHTA and CDR2 FQGNSA. This CDR3 is CASSPQRETQYF. CDR3 DNA: TGTGCCAGCAGCCCCCAGCGGGAGACCCAGTACTTC.